This T cell receptor (beta chain) was profiled in a study of tumor-infiltrating lymphocytes in primary liver carcinoma. Study-level background: The five patients, who were men and women, ranged in age from 30 to 69 years. Study-level results: Overlap between tumor regions exceeded overlap of tumor with adjacent tissue or blood. Only about 8-25% of top clones appeared in all five tumor regions.

Remarks on this clonotype: Its antigen is undetermined.

For each extraction, RNA and DNA were obtained together from around 20-30 mg of unsorted bulk tissue. Surgeons treated the primary liver carcinoma of the patients by surgical resection. A constant-region primer served to make TCR beta cDNA from roughly 500 ng total RNA. Three rounds of nested multiplex PCR with slightly modified ARM-PCR produced TCR beta libraries. Rounds one and two of PCR, each of roughly 10 cycles, were primed with TRBV1-TRBV30 forward primers and a C-beta reverse primer. TCRdb re-called the multiplex PCR reads with MiXCR, one entry per CDR3 protein. The sample has tens of thousands of distinct CDR3 sequences, roughly two thirds seen once. There are 12 residues in the CDR3. V lost 7 bases and J lost 2, with 6 bases in between. Germline V gene lookup returns CDR1 MDHEN and CDR2 SYDVKM.

The V call is TRBV28, the J call TRBJ1-5; TRBD1 is a possible D gene (6 bases). This receptor was taken from a man in his forties with primary liver carcinoma and hepatitis B virus infection. The sequencing sample was made of liver tumor tissue from sampling region 4. Subset defined: tumor region T4, right-lateral pole. The CDR3 loop is CASKGGNQPQHF. CDR3 in DNA: TGTGCCAGCAAGGGGGGCAATCAGCCCCAGCATTTT.